This record covers a single T cell receptor (beta chain). The antigen this receptor binds is unknown. The record has no base qualities; no much larger clone is one base away. V and J are truncated by 0 bases and 2 bases respectively, leaving an intervening sequence of 4 bases. The germline V gene specifies LGHNA as CDR1 and YSLEER as CDR2. From the cysteine through the phenylalanine, the CDR3 covers 13 amino acids. Only the CDR3 DNA stays, 39 bases, in frame from base 1. A case-control design nested within a healthcare worker cohort in London, UK, was used, with weekly nasopharyngeal swab PCR tests and blood sampling performed. Healthcare workers were recruited between 23 and 31 March 2020, during the week of the UK lockdown, and were followed weekly for up to about 15 weeks. Receptor libraries were prepared by 5' RACE. TCRdb records NextSeq 500 as the sequencer. Unique molecular identifiers were attached to individual cDNA molecules in the TCR library protocol so that sequencing error and PCR bias could be corrected. Both TCR alpha and beta chains were sequenced, and tight co-correlation was observed between alpha and beta sequence abundances in each sample. From the authors' description of their analysis: Decombinator V4 was used to annotate the V gene, J gene and CDR3 of the TCR sequences. Expanded TCRs were defined as changing significantly between any two time points under a Poisson model with p below 0.0001. TCR abundances were normalised to the total number of TCRs sequenced per sample and expressed as counts per million. MAIT TCRs were defined by TRAV1-2 paired with TRAJ12, TRAJ20 or TRAJ33, and iNKT TCRs by TRAV10 paired with TRAJ18. VDJdb, accessed 1 November 2021, was searched for CMV, EBV and SARS-CoV-2 annotated TCRs, with TCRs annotated for multiple antigens excluded. TCRdb reworked the public reads: Q25 trimming with fastp, MiXCR clone assembly, productive beta chains retained. One record per CDR3 amino acid sequence lists the most common genes and DNA. TCRdb assigned the V and J calls; the authors' analysis was not used. This sample is represented by about 48,000 distinct CDR3 sequences; around 6.4% of them were singletons. The top ten hold roughly 6.9% of the sample.

These data come from a study of early T cells in non-severe SARS-CoV-2 infection (dated by TCRdb to the early 2020s). Broadly, across the study: Because TCR sequencing was done on bulk RNA from unsorted whole blood, the alpha and beta chains could not be paired. What the authors observed across the whole study: VDJdb matching was skewed toward anti-spike CD8 responses, so virus-specific expansions were likely underestimated and private and CD4 specificities were missed.

This clonotype originated in an adult who was a healthcare worker with PCR-confirmed SARS-CoV-2 infection or an uninfected control (not recorded which). The source was whole blood, collected at baseline. This receptor chain uses TRBV4-3 and TRBJ2-5; the D gene cannot be named for sure. The CDR3 reads as follows: CASSQDRQETQYF. The nucleotide sequence is given as TGCGCCAGCAGCCAAGACAGGCAAGAGACCCAGTACTTC.